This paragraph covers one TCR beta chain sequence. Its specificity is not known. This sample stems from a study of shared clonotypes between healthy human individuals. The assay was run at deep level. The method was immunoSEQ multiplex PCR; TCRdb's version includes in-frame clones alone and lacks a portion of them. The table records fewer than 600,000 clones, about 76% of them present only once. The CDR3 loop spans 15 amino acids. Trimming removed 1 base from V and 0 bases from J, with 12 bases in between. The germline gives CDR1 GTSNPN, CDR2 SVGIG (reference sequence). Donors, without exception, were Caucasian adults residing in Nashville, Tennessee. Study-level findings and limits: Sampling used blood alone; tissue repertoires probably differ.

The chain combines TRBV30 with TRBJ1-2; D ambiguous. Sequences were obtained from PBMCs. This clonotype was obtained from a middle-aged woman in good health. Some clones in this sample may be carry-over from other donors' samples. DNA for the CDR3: TGTGCCTGGAGTGATCCCACCAAAGCTAACTATGGCTACACCTTC. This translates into CAWSDPTKANYGYTF.